One sample yielded the 2 T cell receptor beta chains listed below, sequenced in a study of shared clonotypes between healthy human individuals (dated by TCRdb to about 2020). CD8 naive samples were obtained by positive selection for CCR7 among CD45RO-negative cells, yielding a CD45RA+CCR7+ population from which TemRA cells were excluded. The library came from the immunoSEQ multiplex PCR assay. What TCRdb holds here is the immuneACCESS table cut down to in-frame rearrangements. Part of the clones is not present; checked against another copy, under half of the missing clones reflect an unresolved V gene, and the others are unexplained. This sample has roughly 2.1 million clones in its table, and more than 85% of those were observed once. The biggest ten clones account for 1.5% to 2% of the sample. Sequencing used naive CD8+ T cells from PBMCs. The cell subset or site label on this specimen signifies: CD45RA+CCR7+. All receptors come from a man aged 18 to 30 in good health. Some clones in this sample may be carry-over from other donors' samples.

This chain joins TRBV10-3 and TRBJ2-1; D might be TRBD2 (6 bases). The CDR3 sequence is 14 residues long. The germline V gene has CDR1 ENHRY and CDR2 SYGVKD. Trimming shortened V by 2 bases and J by 7 bases, and 12 bases separated the two germline ends. Written as DNA, the CDR3 is TGTGCCATCAGTGAGGGGCTGGGGAGGAATGAGCAGTTCTTC. Protein: CAISEGLGRNEQFF.

The chain joins TRBV20-1 to TRBJ1-1; 7 bases align to TRBD1. CDR3 size: 11 residues. J gave up 5 bases and V 7 bases, and 4 bases lay outside the gene matches. CDR1 and CDR2 (germline): DFQATT, SNEGSKA (reference sequence). CDR3: CSGHRGTEAFF. The CDR3 nucleotides are TGCAGTGGACACAGGGGTACTGAAGCTTTCTTT.